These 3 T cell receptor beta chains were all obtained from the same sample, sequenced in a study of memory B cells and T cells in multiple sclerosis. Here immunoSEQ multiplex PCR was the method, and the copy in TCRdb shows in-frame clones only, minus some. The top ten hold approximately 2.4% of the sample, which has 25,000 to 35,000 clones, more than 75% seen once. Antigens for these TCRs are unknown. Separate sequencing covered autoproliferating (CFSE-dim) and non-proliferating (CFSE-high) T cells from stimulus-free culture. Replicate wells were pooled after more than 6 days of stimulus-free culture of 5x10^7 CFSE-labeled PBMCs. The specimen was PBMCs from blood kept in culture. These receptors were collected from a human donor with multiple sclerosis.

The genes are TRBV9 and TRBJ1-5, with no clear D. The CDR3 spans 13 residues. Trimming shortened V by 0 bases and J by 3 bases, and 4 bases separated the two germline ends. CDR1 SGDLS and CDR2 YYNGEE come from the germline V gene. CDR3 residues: CASSVADNQPQHF. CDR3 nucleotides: TGTGCCAGCAGCGTAGCGGACAATCAGCCCCAGCATTTT.

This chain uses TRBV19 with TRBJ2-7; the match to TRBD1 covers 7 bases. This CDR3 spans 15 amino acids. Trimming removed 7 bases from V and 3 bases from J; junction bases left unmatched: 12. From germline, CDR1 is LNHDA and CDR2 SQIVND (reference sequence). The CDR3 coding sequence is TGTGCCAGTAATAATGCCGGGACAGACTTCTACGAGCAGTACTTC. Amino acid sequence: CASNNAGTDFYEQYF.

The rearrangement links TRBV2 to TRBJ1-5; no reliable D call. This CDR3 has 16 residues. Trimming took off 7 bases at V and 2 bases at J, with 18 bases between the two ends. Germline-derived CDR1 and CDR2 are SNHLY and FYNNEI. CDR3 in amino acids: CASTDGRDGGNQPQHF. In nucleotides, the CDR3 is TGTGCCAGCACCGACGGTCGGGATGGGGGCAATCAGCCCCAGCATTTT.